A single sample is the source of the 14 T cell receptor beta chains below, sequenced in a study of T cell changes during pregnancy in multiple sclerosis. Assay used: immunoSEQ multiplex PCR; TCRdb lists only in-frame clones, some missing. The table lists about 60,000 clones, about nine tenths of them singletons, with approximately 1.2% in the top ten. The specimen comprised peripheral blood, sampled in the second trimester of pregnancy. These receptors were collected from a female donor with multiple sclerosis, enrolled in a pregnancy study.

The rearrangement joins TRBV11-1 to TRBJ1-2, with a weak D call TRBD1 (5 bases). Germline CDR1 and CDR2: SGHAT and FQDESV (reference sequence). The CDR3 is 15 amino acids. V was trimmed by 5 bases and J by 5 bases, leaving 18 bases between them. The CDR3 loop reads CASSLLGQGGYGYTF. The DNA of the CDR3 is TGTGCCAGCAGCCTCCTGGGGCAGGGAGGATATGGCTACACCTTC.

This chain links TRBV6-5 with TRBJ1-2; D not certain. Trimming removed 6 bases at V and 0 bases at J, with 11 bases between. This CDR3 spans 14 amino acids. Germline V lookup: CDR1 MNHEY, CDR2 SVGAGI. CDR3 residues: CASRTPGTNYGYTF. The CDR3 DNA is TGTGCCAGCAGGACTCCGGGTACTAACTATGGCTACACCTTC.

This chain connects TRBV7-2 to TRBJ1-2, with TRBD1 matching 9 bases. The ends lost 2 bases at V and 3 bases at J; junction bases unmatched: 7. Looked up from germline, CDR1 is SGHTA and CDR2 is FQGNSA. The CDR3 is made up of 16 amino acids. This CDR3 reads CASSLRATGGDYGYTF. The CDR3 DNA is TGTGCCAGCAGCTTAAGAGCAACAGGGGGCGACTATGGCTACACCTTC. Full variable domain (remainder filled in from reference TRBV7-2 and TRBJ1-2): GAGVSQSPSNKVTEKGKDVELRCDPISGHTALYWYRQSLGQGLEFLIYFQGNSAPDKSGLPSDRFSAERTGGSVSTLTIQRTQQEDSAVYLCASSLRATGGDYGYTFGSGTRLTVV.

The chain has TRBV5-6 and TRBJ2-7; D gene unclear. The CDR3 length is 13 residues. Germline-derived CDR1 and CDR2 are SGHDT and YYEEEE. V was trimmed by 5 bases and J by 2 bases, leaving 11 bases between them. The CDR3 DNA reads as TGTGCCAGCAGTCAGGAAACCCCCTACGAGCAGTACTTC. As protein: CASSQETPYEQYF. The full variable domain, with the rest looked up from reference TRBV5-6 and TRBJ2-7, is DAGVTQSPTHLIKTRGQQVTLRCSPKSGHDTVSWYQQALGQGPQFIFQYYEEEERQRGNFPDRFSGHQFPNYSSELNVNALLLGDSALYLCASSQETPYEQYFGPGTRLTVT.

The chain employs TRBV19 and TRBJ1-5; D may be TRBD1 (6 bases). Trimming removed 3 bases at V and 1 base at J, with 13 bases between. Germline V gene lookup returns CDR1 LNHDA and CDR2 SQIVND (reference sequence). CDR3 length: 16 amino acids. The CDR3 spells CASSIRAGVSNQPQHF. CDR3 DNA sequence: TGTGCCAGTAGTATCCGGGCAGGGGTGAGCAATCAGCCCCAGCATTTT.

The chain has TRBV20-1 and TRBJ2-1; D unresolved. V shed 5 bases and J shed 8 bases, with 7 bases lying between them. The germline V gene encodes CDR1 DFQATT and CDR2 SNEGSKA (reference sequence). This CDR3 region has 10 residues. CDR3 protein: CSADQDEQFF. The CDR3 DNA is TGCAGTGCTGACCAGGATGAGCAGTTCTTC.

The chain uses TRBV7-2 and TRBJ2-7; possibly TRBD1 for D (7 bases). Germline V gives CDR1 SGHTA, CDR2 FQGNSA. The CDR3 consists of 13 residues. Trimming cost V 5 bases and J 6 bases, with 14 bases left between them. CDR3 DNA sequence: TGTGCCAGCAGCCCCAGGGGGGCCAGCGAGCAGTACTTC. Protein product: CASSPRGASEQYF. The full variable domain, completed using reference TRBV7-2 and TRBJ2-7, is GAGVSQSPSNKVTEKGKDVELRCDPISGHTALYWYRQSLGQGLEFLIYFQGNSAPDKSGLPSDRFSAERTGGSVSTLTIQRTQQEDSAVYLCASSPRGASEQYFGPGTRLTVT.

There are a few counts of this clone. The CDR3 is CASSGDSYGYTF. As DNA, the CDR3 is TGTGCCAGCAGTGGCGACAGTTATGGCTACACCTTC. The chain employs TRBV2 and TRBJ1-2; D perhaps matches TRBD1 (5 bases). Trimming pared 4 bases from V and 5 bases from J, leaving 8 bases between. The CDR3 extends over 12 amino acids. CDR1 is SNHLY and CDR2 is FYNNEI in the germline V gene.

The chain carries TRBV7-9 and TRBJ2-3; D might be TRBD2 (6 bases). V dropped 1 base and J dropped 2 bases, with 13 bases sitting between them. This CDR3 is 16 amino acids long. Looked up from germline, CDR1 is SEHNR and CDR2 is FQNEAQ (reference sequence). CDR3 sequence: CASSLGVAAITDTQYF. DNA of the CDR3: TGTGCCAGCAGCTTAGGGGTAGCGGCGATCACAGATACGCAGTATTTT.

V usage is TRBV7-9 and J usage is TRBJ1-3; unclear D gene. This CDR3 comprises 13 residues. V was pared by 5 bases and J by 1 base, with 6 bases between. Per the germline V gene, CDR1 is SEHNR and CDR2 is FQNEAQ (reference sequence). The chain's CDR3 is CASSLTSGNTIYF. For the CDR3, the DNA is TGTGCCAGCAGCCTGACATCTGGAAACACCATATATTTT.

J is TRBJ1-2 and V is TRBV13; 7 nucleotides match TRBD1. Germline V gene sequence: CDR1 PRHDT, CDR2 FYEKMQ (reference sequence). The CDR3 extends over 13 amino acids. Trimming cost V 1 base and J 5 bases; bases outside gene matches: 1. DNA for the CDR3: TGTGCCAGCAGCTTAGCAGGGGGTTATGGCTACACCTTC. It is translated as CASSLAGGYGYTF.

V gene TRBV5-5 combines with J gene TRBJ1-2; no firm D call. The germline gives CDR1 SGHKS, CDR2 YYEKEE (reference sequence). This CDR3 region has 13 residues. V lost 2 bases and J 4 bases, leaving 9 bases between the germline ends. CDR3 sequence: CASSFSQIYGYTF. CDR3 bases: TGTGCCAGCAGCTTTTCACAGATCTATGGCTACACCTTC.

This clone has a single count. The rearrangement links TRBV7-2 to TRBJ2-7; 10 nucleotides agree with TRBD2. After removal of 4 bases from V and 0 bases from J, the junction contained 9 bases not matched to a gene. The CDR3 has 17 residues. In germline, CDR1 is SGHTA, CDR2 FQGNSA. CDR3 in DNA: TGTGCCAGCAGCTACCGTCTAGCGGGGGTAAGCTCCTACGAGCAGTACTTC. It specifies CASSYRLAGVSSYEQYF.

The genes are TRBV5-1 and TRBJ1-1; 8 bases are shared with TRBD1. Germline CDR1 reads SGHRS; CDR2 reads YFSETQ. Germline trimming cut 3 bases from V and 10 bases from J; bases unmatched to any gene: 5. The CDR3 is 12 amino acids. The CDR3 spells CASSSGQGAAFF. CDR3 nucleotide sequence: TGCGCCAGCAGCTCTGGACAGGGAGCAGCTTTCTTT.